A selection of T cell receptor beta chains follows, all from one sample in a study of T cell responses to AZD1222 COVID-19 vaccine. This table comes from immunoSEQ multiplex PCR, and its TCRdb copy is limited to in-frame clones, with some not included. The table has about 120,000 clones, about 90% seen once; the top ten hold around 8.6%. Material: peripheral blood, obtained on day 0 of AZD1222 vaccination. These receptors were taken from an adult in good health. The CDR3 runs from the conserved cysteine through the conserved F or W. D genes are given only for firm matches. The size entry is marked missing in some rows and otherwise reads once, few, many or a size class.

d_call: NA; clone_size: NA; j_call: TRBJ2-7; v_call: TRBV7-9; cdr3_nt: TGTGCCAGCAGCCCGCATCTTTTCAGGGAAGGAGACGAGCAGTACTTC; cdr3_aa: CASSPHLFREGDEQYF
d_call: NA; clone_size: NA; j_call: TRBJ2-2; v_call: TRBV5-8; cdr3_nt: TGTGCCAGCAGCCCGGGAGTGGTTTCCGGGGAGCTGTTTTTT; cdr3_aa: CASSPGVVSGELFF
d_call: NA; clone_size: few; j_call: TRBJ2-7; v_call: TRBV4-1; cdr3_nt: TGCGCCAGCAGCCAAGATAGTGCACTGGGAGTTGGGTACGAGCAGTACTTC; cdr3_aa: CASSQDSALGVGYEQYF
d_call: NA; clone_size: NA; j_call: TRBJ1-5; v_call: TRBV24-1; cdr3_nt: TGTGCCACCAGTGAACGAAAGGTCTCTATCAGCAATCAGCCCCAGCATTTT; cdr3_aa: CATSERKVSISNQPQHF
d_call: NA; clone_size: NA; j_call: TRBJ1-6; v_call: TRBV28; cdr3_nt: TGTGCCAGCAACCAGGACAGTTATTCACCCCTCCACTTT; cdr3_aa: CASNQDSYSPLHF
d_call: NA; clone_size: NA; j_call: TRBJ2-3; v_call: TRBV11-2; cdr3_nt: TGTGCCAGCAGCTTAGATCTCTTGGTGCAGTATTTT; cdr3_aa: CASSLDLLVQYF
d_call: NA; clone_size: NA; j_call: TRBJ1-2; v_call: TRBV25-1; cdr3_nt: TGTGCCAGCAGTGCCAGTGGACCGGGGAACTATGGCTACACCTTC; cdr3_aa: CASSASGPGNYGYTF
d_call: TRBD1; clone_size: few; j_call: TRBJ2-7; v_call: TRBV2; cdr3_nt: TGTGCCAGCAGTCCCTTGGACAGGGTCGGGCAGTACTTC; cdr3_aa: CASSPLDRVGQYF
d_call: NA; clone_size: NA; j_call: TRBJ1-2; v_call: TRBV30; cdr3_nt: TGTGCCTGGACCCGGCCAGGGCTTAGTAACTATGGCTACACCTTC; cdr3_aa: CAWTRPGLSNYGYTF
d_call: NA; clone_size: NA; j_call: TRBJ1-4; v_call: TRBV7-9; cdr3_nt: TGTGCCAGCATCCCTTCCGGCGGAGTTAATGAAAAACTGTTTTTT; cdr3_aa: CASIPSGGVNEKLFF
d_call: NA; clone_size: NA; j_call: TRBJ2-7; v_call: TRBV3-1/TRBV3-2; cdr3_nt: TGTGCCAGCAGCCCCTCGGTACCCTACGAGCAGTACTTC; cdr3_aa: CASSPSVPYEQYF
d_call: TRBD1; clone_size: NA; j_call: TRBJ1-6; v_call: TRBV7-3; cdr3_nt: TGTGCCAGCAGCTACGGACAGGGTCCTTCACCCCTCCACTTT; cdr3_aa: CASSYGQGPSPLHF
d_call: NA; clone_size: NA; j_call: TRBJ2-1; v_call: TRBV2; cdr3_nt: TGTGCCAGCAGTCTGGGTGGCGAGCAGTTCTTC; cdr3_aa: CASSLGGEQFF
d_call: NA; clone_size: NA; j_call: TRBJ1-1; v_call: TRBV11-2; cdr3_nt: TGTGCCAGCAGCTTATACGCCAACACTGAAGCTTTCTTT; cdr3_aa: CASSLYANTEAFF
d_call: TRBD1; clone_size: NA; j_call: TRBJ2-7; v_call: TRBV5-1; cdr3_nt: TGCGCCAGCAGCTTGGACCCGCAGGGGGTCACCTACGAGCAGTACTTC; cdr3_aa: CASSLDPQGVTYEQYF
d_call: TRBD2; clone_size: NA; j_call: TRBJ2-5; v_call: TRBV14; cdr3_nt: TGTGCCAGCAGCCTCTTCAGCGGGGTGAAAGAGACCCAGTACTTC; cdr3_aa: CASSLFSGVKETQYF
d_call: NA; clone_size: NA; j_call: TRBJ1-5; v_call: TRBV19; cdr3_nt: TGTGCCAGTAGTCGAAACAGGGAGCGGACTCAGCCCCAGCATTTT; cdr3_aa: CASSRNRERTQPQHF
d_call: TRBD1; clone_size: NA; j_call: TRBJ1-1; v_call: TRBV5-1; cdr3_nt: TGCGCCAGCAGCATACAGGGGGGAAGGACTGAAGCTTTCTTT; cdr3_aa: CASSIQGGRTEAFF
d_call: NA; clone_size: NA; j_call: TRBJ1-1; v_call: TRBV5-8; cdr3_nt: TGTGCCAGCAGCAATTGGGTCAGGGTTGACACTGAAGCTTTCTTT; cdr3_aa: CASSNWVRVDTEAFF
d_call: NA; clone_size: NA; j_call: TRBJ1-2; v_call: TRBV18; cdr3_nt: TGTGCCAGCTCACCATCTCCTCGGGATAACTATGGCTACACCTTC; cdr3_aa: CASSPSPRDNYGYTF
d_call: TRBD1; clone_size: NA; j_call: TRBJ1-2; v_call: TRBV5-6; cdr3_nt: TGTGCCAGCAGCTTCGGACAGGGGGCCTATGGCTACACCTTC; cdr3_aa: CASSFGQGAYGYTF
d_call: NA; clone_size: NA; j_call: TRBJ2-7; v_call: TRBV14; cdr3_nt: TGTGCCAGCAGCCAAGGACAGGACTGGTCCTACGAGCAGTACTTC; cdr3_aa: CASSQGQDWSYEQYF
d_call: NA; clone_size: NA; j_call: TRBJ2-3; v_call: TRBV2; cdr3_nt: TGTGCCAGCAGTGAGTTTAATACCCCCGACCTAGATACGCAGTATTTT; cdr3_aa: CASSEFNTPDLDTQYF
d_call: NA; clone_size: NA; j_call: TRBJ2-7; v_call: TRBV5-6; cdr3_nt: TGTGCCAGCAGCTGGGGACGAAGCTACGAGCAGTACTTC; cdr3_aa: CASSWGRSYEQYF
d_call: NA; clone_size: NA; j_call: TRBJ2-5; v_call: TRBV11-2; cdr3_nt: TGTGCCAGCAGCTTGTGGGGGGCTAGAGAGACCCAGTACTTC; cdr3_aa: CASSLWGARETQYF
d_call: NA; clone_size: NA; j_call: TRBJ1-1; v_call: TRBV5-1; cdr3_nt: TGCGCCAGCAGCCCAGTCGGGTACACTGAAGCTTTCTTT; cdr3_aa: CASSPVGYTEAFF
d_call: TRBD1; clone_size: NA; j_call: TRBJ1-1; v_call: TRBV3-1/TRBV3-2; cdr3_nt: TGTGCCAGCAGCCAAAATGGTCGACAGGGTAACACTGAAGCTTTCTTT; cdr3_aa: CASSQNGRQGNTEAFF
d_call: TRBD1; clone_size: NA; j_call: TRBJ1-5; v_call: TRBV27; cdr3_nt: TGTGCCAGCAGTTTAGACAGGGTGGGCAATCAGCCCCAGCATTTT; cdr3_aa: CASSLDRVGNQPQHF